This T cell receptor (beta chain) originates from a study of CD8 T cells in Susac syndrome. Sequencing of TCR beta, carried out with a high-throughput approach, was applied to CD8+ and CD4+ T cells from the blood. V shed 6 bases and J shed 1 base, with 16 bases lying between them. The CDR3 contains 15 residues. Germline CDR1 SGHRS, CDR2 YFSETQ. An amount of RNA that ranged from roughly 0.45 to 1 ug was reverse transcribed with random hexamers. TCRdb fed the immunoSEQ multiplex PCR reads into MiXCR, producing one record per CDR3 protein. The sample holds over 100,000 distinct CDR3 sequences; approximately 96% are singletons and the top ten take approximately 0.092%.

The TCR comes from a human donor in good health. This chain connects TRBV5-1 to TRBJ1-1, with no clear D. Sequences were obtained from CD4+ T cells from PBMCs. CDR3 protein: CASKLEGQENTEAFF. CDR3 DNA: TGCGCCAGCAAGTTGGAGGGCCAAGAGAACACTGAAGCTTTCTTT. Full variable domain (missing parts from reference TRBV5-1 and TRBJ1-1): KAGVTQTPRYLIKTRGQQVTLSCSPISGHRSVSWYQQTPGQGLQFLFEYFSETQRNKGNFPGRFSGRQFSNSRSEMNVSTLELGDSALYLCASKLEGQENTEAFFGQGTRLTVV.